This T cell receptor beta chain came from a study of tumour-infiltrating T cells in Burkitt lymphoma. Study-level information: Patients covered every epidemiological subtype of Burkitt lymphoma. Productive clonality predicted overall and progression-free survival.

General study results and limits: Many Burkitt lymphoma patients shared several public clonotypes.

The ends lost 5 bases at V and 2 bases at J; junction bases unmatched: 1. This CDR3 is 13 amino acids long. Germline V gene lookup returns CDR1 LNHNV and CDR2 YYDKDF (reference sequence). Notes on this clone: What it binds is unknown.

TCRdb's table, derived via immunoSEQ multiplex PCR, lists solely in-frame clones and lacks some. Among approximately 46,000 clones listed, approximately 31% were seen once. This rearrangement joins TRBV15 to TRBJ2-7; 9 bases agree with TRBD1. This clonotype was sampled from a human donor with Burkitt lymphoma. The sequencing input was tumor tissue. The CDR3 here is CATSRTGAYEQYF. The CDR3 DNA reads as TGTGCCACCAGCCGGACAGGGGCCTACGAGCAGTACTTC.